This T cell receptor (beta chain) was profiled in a study of siplizumab effects on memory and regulatory T cells. General study points: Assignment of a naive or memory phenotype failed for roughly 80-97% of the proliferating CD4+ or CD8+ clones. Unstimulated naive T cells seemed to show more diversity than memory cells did, and they also seemed to be among the major contributors to the alloresponse.

Of note for this clone: Antigen specificity is unknown.

With 4 bases removed from V and 0 bases from J, the gap between germline ends came to 8 bases. Germline V gene lookup returns CDR1 SQVTM and CDR2 ANQGSEA. The CDR3 covers 13 residues. Measured with immunoSEQ multiplex PCR; TCRdb has only the in-frame clones, and not every one. The sample shows 90,000 to 120,000 clones, about 94% of them seen only once. The receptor was derived from a human donor in good health. Sequencing was carried out using Tregs sorted from blood. V usage is TRBV29-1 and J usage is TRBJ2-3; D remains unclear. The CDR3 sequence: CSVAAPSTDTQYF. CDR3 DNA sequence: TGCAGCGTTGCGGCCCCGAGCACAGATACGCAGTATTTT.